The T cell receptor (beta chain) described here comes from a study of control samples from healthy donors and cancer patients. Using immunoSEQ multiplex PCR, the repertoire was profiled, and TCRdb retains in-frame clones only, with some absent. The data hold 80,000 to 100,000 clones, with roughly 88% observed a single time. The CDR3 spans 17 residues. From germline, CDR1 is SGHVS and CDR2 FNYEAQ. Trimming left V 3 bases short and J 0 bases short, with 15 bases between. The source is a man in his thirties or forties in good health. The chain carries TRBV7-6 and TRBJ2-1; TRBD2 might be the D (6 bases). The sample consisted of blood. CDR3 bases: TGTGCCAGCAGCTTGTCCTTCGCCGGGAGCTCCTACAATGAGCAGTTCTTC. It yields the protein CASSLSFAGSSYNEQFF.